A single sample is the source of the 28 T cell receptor beta chains below, sequenced in a study of shared clonotypes between healthy human individuals. Produced via immunoSEQ multiplex PCR; TCRdb's table is partial and in-frame only. This table has roughly 1,500,000 clones, approximately 98% appearing once. The sample consisted of naive CD4+ T cells sorted from blood. Subset noted: CD45RA+ positively selected. The receptors derive from a young man in good health.

The rearrangement links TRBV27 to TRBJ2-7; possibly TRBD2 for D (6 bases). V gave up 10 bases and J gave up 4 bases, with 20 bases separating them. The CDR3 sequence is 14 residues long. The germline V gene encodes CDR1 MNHEY and CDR2 SMNVEV (reference sequence). For the CDR3, the DNA is TGTGCCACCATACGCCGGCGGGGCGGGTACGAGCAGTACTTC. Translation gives CATIRRRGGYEQYF.

Worth noting for this clone: The same CDR3 is also encoded by other DNA sequences in this sample. This sequence joins TRBV28 and TRBJ1-1, with no clear D. CDR1 is MDHEN, CDR2 SYDVKM, per germline. V was trimmed by 3 bases and J by 2 bases, leaving 4 bases between them. The CDR3 is 12 residues long. DNA of the CDR3: TGTGCCAGCAGTTTGGGAAACACTGAAGCTTTCTTT. Protein sequence: CASSLGNTEAFF.

The DNA of the CDR3 is TGTGCCAGCAGCTTAGTTAGCGAGGGCTATGGCTACACCTTC. Protein: CASSLVSEGYGYTF. The V gene is TRBV7-8, the J gene TRBJ1-2; D remains unclear. The CDR3 length is 14 residues. The germline V and J ends were trimmed by 1 base and 4 bases, with 10 bases remaining between them. Germline assignment: CDR1 SGHVS and CDR2 FQNEAQ.

J is TRBJ2-3 and V is TRBV7-2, with D possibly TRBD2 on 6 matching bases. The CDR3 length is 15 residues. Germline assignment: CDR1 SGHTA and CDR2 FQGNSA. Trimming removed 5 bases at V and 0 bases at J, with 12 bases between. Here the CDR3 DNA reads TGTGCCAGCAGCGCCTCTAGCGTTAGCACAGATACGCAGTATTTT. Residues: CASSASSVSTDTQYF.

The chain is built from TRBV7-8 and TRBJ1-5; possibly TRBD1 for D (6 bases). Trimming removed 3 bases at V and 6 bases at J, with 12 bases between. Germline V gives CDR1 SGHVS, CDR2 FQNEAQ. CDR3 length: 14 amino acids. CDR3 sequence reads: CASSFGRGTQPQHF. The CDR3 region has the DNA TGTGCCAGCAGCTTCGGCAGGGGCACTCAGCCCCAGCATTTT.

The rearrangement links TRBV14 to TRBJ1-1; D gene unclear. V gave up 5 bases and J gave up 4 bases, with 14 bases separating them. Germline V lookup: CDR1 SGHDN, CDR2 FVKESK. The CDR3 covers 14 residues. The CDR3 region has the DNA TGTGCCAGCAGCAAACAGACGGGCCGCACTGAAGCTTTCTTT. Its protein product is CASSKQTGRTEAFF.

This clone was recorded only once. The chain uses TRBV5-5 and TRBJ1-2; perhaps TRBD1 as D (5 bases). Trimming pared 4 bases from V and 5 bases from J, leaving 15 bases between. Germline loops: CDR1 SGHKS, CDR2 YYEKEE (reference sequence). This CDR3 spans 14 amino acids. In DNA form, the CDR3 reads TGTGCCAGCAGCCTACAGCGGGGCTCGTATGGCTACACCTTC. Protein product: CASSLQRGSYGYTF.

The chain combines TRBV19 with TRBJ2-1; perhaps TRBD1 as D (6 bases). Germline-derived CDR1 and CDR2 are LNHDA and SQIVND (reference sequence). The germline V and J ends were trimmed by 5 bases and 0 bases, with 11 bases remaining between them. The CDR3 runs 15 residues. CDR3 loop: CASSVRGSSYNEQFF. The CDR3 DNA reads as TGTGCCAGTAGTGTAAGGGGGAGCTCCTACAATGAGCAGTTCTTC.

J is TRBJ1-1 and V is TRBV30; no clear D. Germline lookup yields CDR1 GTSNPN and CDR2 SVGIG (reference sequence). The CDR3 is 12 amino acids. With 2 bases removed from V and 5 bases from J, the gap between germline ends came to 9 bases. CDR3 coding DNA: TGTGCCTGGAGTAGGAGTGGGACTGAAGCTTTCTTT. Translation: CAWSRSGTEAFF.

This chain connects TRBV7-2 to TRBJ2-5; 8 nucleotides align to TRBD2. This CDR3 region has 15 residues. V trimming: 3 bases; J trimming: 2 bases; junction bases outside the gene matches: 5. The germline CDR1 and CDR2 sequences are SGHTA and FQGNSA. The CDR3 loop is CASSFGTREQETQYF. In DNA form, the CDR3 reads TGTGCCAGCAGCTTTGGGACTAGGGAGCAAGAGACCCAGTACTTC. The whole variable domain, filled in from reference TRBV7-2 and TRBJ2-5, reads GAGVSQSPSNKVTEKGKDVELRCDPISGHTALYWYRQSLGQGLEFLIYFQGNSAPDKSGLPSDRFSAERTGGSVSTLTIQRTQQEDSAVYLCASSFGTREQETQYFGPGTRLLVL.

This clone showed up just once. The chain uses TRBV29-1 and TRBJ2-7; 10 bases agree with TRBD2. The CDR3 consists of 14 residues. Germline V gene data show CDR1 as SQVTM and CDR2 as ANQGSEA. V shed 6 bases, J shed 4 bases, and the junction held 9 bases outside the gene matches. The CDR3 spells CSVVRLAGLYEQYF. The DNA for the CDR3 is TGCAGCGTCGTAAGACTAGCGGGTCTTTACGAGCAGTACTTC.

V and J are TRBV10-2 and TRBJ1-2, with 7 nucleotides matching TRBD1. V trimming: 8 bases; J trimming: 4 bases; junction bases outside the gene matches: 7. This CDR3 contains 13 residues. Germline V gene data show CDR1 as WSHSY and CDR2 as SAAADI. The chain's CDR3 is CASLGQVGYGYTF. The CDR3 DNA follows: TGCGCCAGCCTCGGACAGGTTGGCTATGGCTACACCTTC.

The chain has TRBV7-3 and TRBJ2-1; D is ambiguous. Germline-derived CDR1 and CDR2 are SGHTA and FQGTGA. This CDR3 spans 15 amino acids. With 3 bases removed from V and 4 bases from J, the gap between germline ends came to 13 bases. In nucleotides, the CDR3 is TGTGCCAGCAGCTTTGGGCAAATCCCTTACAATGAGCAGTTCTTC. This encodes CASSFGQIPYNEQFF. Combining the CDR3 with reference TRBV7-3 and TRBJ2-1 gives the whole variable domain GAGVSQTPSNKVTEKGKYVELRCDPISGHTALYWYRQSLGQGPEFLIYFQGTGAADDSGLPNDRFFAVRPEGSVSTLKIQRTERGDSAVYLCASSFGQIPYNEQFFGPGTRLTVL.

The chain uses TRBV6-1 and TRBJ2-2; TRBD1 aligns across 7 bases. J lost 4 bases, V lost 0 bases, and 5 bases had no gene match. Germline CDR1 and CDR2: MNHNS and SASEGT. This CDR3 spans 16 amino acids. CDR3 region: CASSEARGTVTGELFF. The DNA of the CDR3 is TGTGCCAGCAGTGAAGCGAGGGGGACAGTCACCGGGGAGCTGTTTTTT.

The chain employs TRBV18 and TRBJ2-5; TRBD2 agrees at 12 bases. CDR1 KGHSH and CDR2 LQKENI come from the germline V gene. The CDR3 length is 17 residues. The trim removed 2 bases at V and 1 base at J, leaving 5 bases unmatched. The CDR3, as DNA: TGTGCCAGCTCACCAGTGACTAGCGGGAGTGCCCAAGAGACCCAGTACTTC. Translated, it gives CASSPVTSGSAQETQYF.

In the case of this clone: This CDR3 is also generated by other DNA sequences in the sample. The chain is built from TRBV6-6 and TRBJ2-5; D may match TRBD1 or TRBD2 (5 bases each). The CDR3 has 13 residues. Trimming stripped 2 bases from V and 4 bases from J, with 8 bases between. Germline-derived CDR1 and CDR2 are MNHNY and SVGAGI (reference sequence). CDR3 nucleotides: TGTGCCAGCAGTTACGGGGGTGGAGAGACCCAGTACTTC. Amino acid sequence: CASSYGGGETQYF.

The chain links TRBV11-2 to TRBJ1-3; possibly TRBD1 for D (6 bases). Trimming took 5 bases from V and 4 from J, leaving 15 bases between them. The CDR3 covers 15 residues. The germline V gene encodes CDR1 SGHAT and CDR2 FQNNGV. The CDR3 region is CASSSRTVGGNTIYF. The CDR3 DNA sequence: TGTGCCAGCAGCAGCCGGACAGTTGGAGGAAACACCATATATTTT.

J is TRBJ2-2 and V is TRBV6-5; D is perhaps TRBD1 (5 bases). V dropped 8 bases and J dropped 7 bases, with 11 bases sitting between them. Looked up from germline, CDR1 is MNHEY and CDR2 is SVGAGI. The CDR3 loop spans 12 amino acids. For the CDR3, the DNA is TGTGCCAGCCAGGGTTTAGTCGGGGAGCTGTTTTTT. It yields the protein CASQGLVGELFF.

The chain recombines TRBV7-2 with TRBJ1-1; D not certain. The V and J ends lost 3 bases and 1 base respectively, with 6 bases between them. The CDR3 totals 13 residues. Germline CDR1 is SGHTA and CDR2 is FQGNSA. CDR3 loop: CASSFSWNTEAFF. CDR3 bases: TGTGCCAGCAGCTTCAGCTGGAACACTGAAGCTTTCTTT.

Comments on this clone: Other DNA sequences in the sample encode the same CDR3. The chain is built from TRBV5-1 and TRBJ1-2, with TRBD1 as a possible D gene (6 bases). This CDR3 is 13 amino acids long. V lost 3 bases and J 2 bases, leaving 8 bases between the germline ends. The germline CDR1 and CDR2 sequences are SGHRS and YFSETQ. CDR3 nucleotides: TGCGCCAGCAGCTCGGGACAAAACTATGGCTACACCTTC. It encodes CASSSGQNYGYTF. The full variable domain, in which reference TRBV5-1 and TRBJ1-2 provide the parts outside the CDR3, is KAGVTQTPRYLIKTRGQQVTLSCSPISGHRSVSWYQQTPGQGLQFLFEYFSETQRNKGNFPGRFSGRQFSNSRSEMNVSTLELGDSALYLCASSSGQNYGYTFGSGTRLTVV.

The genes are TRBV28 and TRBJ1-1; D gene unclear. The V and J ends lost 8 bases and 5 bases respectively, with 15 bases between them. The CDR3 has 13 amino acids. The germline CDR1 and CDR2 sequences are MDHEN and SYDVKM. CDR3 region: CASDQTARTEAFF. The CDR3 nucleotides read TGTGCCAGCGATCAAACCGCGCGTACTGAAGCTTTCTTT.

The chain has TRBV6-1 and TRBJ2-7; either TRBD1 or TRBD2 may supply D (5 bases each). Trimming removed 2 bases at V and 5 bases at J, with 10 bases between. The germline V gene has CDR1 MNHNS and CDR2 SASEGT. The CDR3 sequence is 13 residues long. The CDR3 coding sequence is TGTGCCAGCAGTGAAAAGGGGCGGGACGAGCAGTACTTC. This sequence encodes CASSEKGRDEQYF.

This chain connects TRBV4-3 to TRBJ2-7; D not resolved. The CDR3 is made up of 14 amino acids. Looked up from germline, CDR1 is LGHNA and CDR2 is YSLEER. V shed 0 bases and J shed 2 bases, with 8 bases lying between them. CDR3 sequence: CASSQDRYPYEQYF. CDR3 DNA sequence: TGCGCCAGCAGCCAAGATAGGTACCCCTACGAGCAGTACTTC.

The chain couples TRBV28 to TRBJ2-4; 8 positions match TRBD2. The CDR3 is 15 amino acids. Germline V gene lookup returns CDR1 MDHEN and CDR2 SYDVKM. Trimming at V came to 7 bases and at J to 0 bases, leaving 5 bases not matched to a gene. CDR3 loop: CASKSSGVAKNIQYF. CDR3 in DNA: TGTGCCAGCAAAAGTAGCGGGGTAGCCAAAAACATTCAGTACTTC.

The CDR3 region is CASSHRGSSGNTIYF. CDR3 bases: TGTGCCAGCAGCCACCGAGGGAGCTCTGGAAACACCATATATTTT. The gene calls are TRBV7-2 and TRBJ1-3; D unresolved. Trimming removed 5 bases at V and 0 bases at J, with 11 bases between. The CDR3 has 15 amino acids. Germline assignment: CDR1 SGHTA and CDR2 FQGNSA.

This rearrangement joins TRBV6-4 to TRBJ2-1; D assignment may be TRBD1 or TRBD2 (5 bases each). Trimming left V 6 bases short and J 1 base short, with 16 bases between. Germline V CDR1 and CDR2: MRHNA, SNTAGT. The CDR3 is made up of 16 amino acids. The CDR3 loop is CASSESRGASYNEQFF. The DNA for the CDR3 is TGTGCCAGCAGCGAATCTCGAGGGGCGTCCTACAATGAGCAGTTCTTC.

The CDR3 sequence is CASSREERNNEQFF. For the CDR3, the DNA is TGCGCCAGCAGCCGTGAAGAGCGAAACAATGAGCAGTTCTTC. The chain joins TRBV4-3 to TRBJ2-1; D is ambiguous. CDR1 LGHNA and CDR2 YSLEER come from the germline V gene. V was pared by 4 bases and J by 5 bases, with 12 bases between. The CDR3 totals 14 residues.

The V call is TRBV2, the J call TRBJ1-2; no firm D call. Germline V gives CDR1 SNHLY, CDR2 FYNNEI. Trimming removed 3 bases at V and 7 bases at J, with 12 bases between. This CDR3 contains 13 residues. The CDR3 DNA sequence: TGTGCCAGCAGTGATACTGCGTCGGCTGGCTACACCTTC. Encoded protein: CASSDTASAGYTF.